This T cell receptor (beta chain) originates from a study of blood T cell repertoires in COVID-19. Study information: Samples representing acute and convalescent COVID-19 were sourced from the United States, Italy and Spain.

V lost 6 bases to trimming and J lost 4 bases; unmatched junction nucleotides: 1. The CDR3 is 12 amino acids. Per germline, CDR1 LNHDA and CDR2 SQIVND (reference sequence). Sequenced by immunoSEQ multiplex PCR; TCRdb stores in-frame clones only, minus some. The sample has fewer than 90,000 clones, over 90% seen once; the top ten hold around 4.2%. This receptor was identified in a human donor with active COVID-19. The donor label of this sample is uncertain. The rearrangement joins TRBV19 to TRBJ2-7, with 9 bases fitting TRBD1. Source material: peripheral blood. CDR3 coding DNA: TGTGCCAGTAGGGACAGGGGATACGAGCAGTACTTC. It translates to CASRDRGYEQYF.